This T cell receptor (beta chain) was identified in a study of glioma-infiltrating T cells after dendritic cell vaccination. The CDR3 extends over 11 amino acids. The germline CDR1 and CDR2 sequences are SGHDN and FVKESK. Trimming took off 2 bases at V and 10 bases at J, with 8 bases between the two ends. For this clone: Its antigen is currently unknown.

Whole-study results and caveats: Only a small number of patients had complete blood and tumor samples.

The table came from immunoSEQ multiplex PCR; TCRdb's copy has only in-frame clones and leaves some out. The sample shows 95,000 to 110,000 clones, about four fifths of them seen only once. This TCR came from a human donor with glioblastoma. The V gene is TRBV14, the J gene TRBJ1-1; D is unclear. The material sequenced was blood, taken before dendritic cell vaccination. CDR3 sequence reads: CASSQLGGAFF. The CDR3 nucleotides are TGTGCCAGCAGCCAATTGGGAGGAGCTTTCTTT.